The 24 T cell receptor beta chains in this list originate from one sample, sequenced in a study of untreated major depressive disorder (dated by TCRdb to the late 2010s). Libraries were constructed by the immunoSEQ multiplex PCR assay. TCRdb's version of the immuneACCESS table is confined to in-frame rearrangements and falls short of the full clone set. An unresolved V gene accounts for under half of the shortfall where checked; the remainder is of unknown origin. Here the sample has 20,000 to 25,000 clones; over 80% occur a single time. Roughly 0.33% of the sample rests with the top ten. Sequencing input: CD4+ T cells from PBMCs. The receptors derive from a man aged 30-40 years in good health.

This rearrangement joins TRBV5-1 to TRBJ1-2; D call uncertain. Germline assignment: CDR1 SGHRS and CDR2 YFSETQ. The CDR3 length is 12 residues. V was pared by 3 bases and J by 5 bases, with 8 bases between. The CDR3 is CASSSQTYGYTF. For the CDR3, the DNA is TGCGCCAGCAGCTCGCAGACATATGGCTACACCTTC.

The V gene is TRBV5-1, the J gene TRBJ2-1; unclear D gene. Trimming removed 4 bases at V and 0 bases at J, with 14 bases between. The germline V gene has CDR1 SGHRS and CDR2 YFSETQ. The CDR3 is 16 amino acids. The CDR3 coding sequence is TGCGCCAGCAGCATAAAACAAGCGAGCTCCTACAATGAGCAGTTCTTC. This gives the protein CASSIKQASSYNEQFF. Combining the CDR3 with reference TRBV5-1 and TRBJ2-1 gives the whole variable domain KAGVTQTPRYLIKTRGQQVTLSCSPISGHRSVSWYQQTPGQGLQFLFEYFSETQRNKGNFPGRFSGRQFSNSRSEMNVSTLELGDSALYLCASSIKQASSYNEQFFGPGTRLTVL.

The chain uses TRBV29-1 and TRBJ2-4; 11 bases match TRBD2. Trimming took 7 bases from V and 0 from J; bases not matched to a gene: 11. The V gene's germline CDR1 is SQVTM and CDR2 ANQGSEA. The CDR3 is 17 amino acids. CDR3 coding DNA: TGCAGCGCTACCTCGACTAGCGGGATCCTAGCCAAAAACATTCAGTACTTC. Its translation: CSATSTSGILAKNIQYF.

This sequence joins TRBV29-1 and TRBJ2-7; 12 positions agree with TRBD2. The germline gives CDR1 SQVTM, CDR2 ANQGSEA. The CDR3 contains 15 residues. V lost 6 bases and J lost 0; bases outside the gene matches: 6. The CDR3 coding sequence is TGCAGCGTCGTGGGACTAGCGGGTAACTCCTACGAGCAGTACTTC. Its translation: CSVVGLAGNSYEQYF.

This clone has a handful of counts. This chain links TRBV5-4 with TRBJ2-7, with D tentatively TRBD1 (6 bases). V dropped 4 bases and J dropped 5 bases, with 22 bases sitting between them. CDR3 length: 16 residues. Germline values: CDR1 SGHNT, CDR2 YYREEE (reference sequence). CDR3 region: CASSPLGAVKGDEQYF. In DNA form, the CDR3 reads TGTGCCAGCAGCCCATTGGGAGCGGTGAAGGGGGACGAGCAGTACTTC.

The chain joins TRBV20-1 to TRBJ2-7; D is undetermined. The ends were cut back, 3 bases at V and 4 bases at J, with 7 bases in the middle. This CDR3 region has 11 residues. Germline V gene lookup returns CDR1 DFQATT and CDR2 SNEGSKA (reference sequence). Written as DNA, the CDR3 is TGCAGTGCTAGCGCCAGATACGAGCAGTACTTC. It translates to CSASARYEQYF.

The V and J genes are TRBV29-1 and TRBJ2-1; 10 nucleotides line up with TRBD2. Germline V lookup: CDR1 SQVTM, CDR2 ANQGSEA. The length of the CDR3 is 15 residues. The V and J ends lost 4 bases and 5 bases, in that order; junction bases with no gene match: 8. This CDR3 reads CSVGSSGSTHNEQFF. The CDR3 coding sequence is TGCAGCGTTGGTTCTAGCGGGAGTACCCACAATGAGCAGTTCTTC.

The chain uses TRBV4-3 and TRBJ2-7; 11 bases line up with TRBD1. CDR3 length: 14 residues. The germline gives CDR1 LGHNA, CDR2 YSLEER. With 3 bases clipped from V and 2 bases from J, the junction kept 0 bases outside the gene matches. CDR3 nucleotides: TGCGCCAGCAGCCAGGGACAGGGGGCCTACGAGCAGTACTTC. Translating gives CASSQGQGAYEQYF.

The gene calls are TRBV7-2 and TRBJ1-3, with unresolved D. Trimming stripped 1 base from V and 0 bases from J, with 7 bases between. The CDR3 spans 15 residues. Germline V gives CDR1 SGHTA, CDR2 FQGNSA. The chain's CDR3 is CASSLGHLSGNTIYF. DNA for the CDR3: TGTGCCAGCAGCTTAGGACACCTCTCTGGAAACACCATATATTTT.

The chain couples TRBV4-3 to TRBJ1-2, with D possibly being TRBD1 (5 bases). V was clipped by 2 bases and J by 0 bases, with 13 bases between them. Germline assignment: CDR1 LGHNA and CDR2 YSLEER. This CDR3 region has 16 residues. The CDR3 DNA is TGCGCCAGCAGCCAATCCGTGGGACTCACTAACTATGGCTACACCTTC. It specifies CASSQSVGLTNYGYTF.

The gene calls are TRBV2 and TRBJ1-1; a weak D match, TRBD1 (5 bases). V was pared by 4 bases and J by 0 bases, with 9 bases between. This CDR3 region has 14 residues. Germline assignment: CDR1 SNHLY and CDR2 FYNNEI. The CDR3 coding sequence is TGTGCCAGCAGTGTGGGGGGGATGAACACTGAAGCTTTCTTT. It specifies CASSVGGMNTEAFF.

This chain connects TRBV6-1 to TRBJ2-1; no firm D call. Germline lookup yields CDR1 MNHNS and CDR2 SASEGT. V was pared by 6 bases and J by 5 bases, with 5 bases between. The CDR3 has 11 amino acids. CDR3 region: CASSRHNEQFF. The CDR3 DNA follows: TGTGCCAGCAGCCGCCACAATGAGCAGTTCTTC.

J is TRBJ1-4 and V is TRBV9; D is unclear. Trimming cost V 2 bases and J 3 bases, with 11 bases left between them. CDR1 and CDR2 from the germline V gene are SGDLS and YYNGEE. This CDR3 contains 15 residues. CDR3: CASSVSSRPNEKLFF. Written as DNA, the CDR3 is TGTGCCAGCAGCGTCTCTTCAAGGCCTAATGAAAAACTGTTTTTT.

The rearrangement uses TRBV6-6 and TRBJ1-3; D not certain. Per the germline V gene, CDR1 is MNHNY and CDR2 is SVGAGI (reference sequence). V was shortened by 6 bases and J by 3 bases, with 9 bases between the two germline ends. This CDR3 spans 13 amino acids. The CDR3 DNA follows: TGTGCCAGCAGGACTACCAATGGAAACACCATATATTTT. Translated, it gives CASRTTNGNTIYF.

The chain is built from TRBV27 and TRBJ2-5, with D tentatively TRBD2 (5 bases). The germline CDR1 and CDR2 sequences are MNHEY and SMNVEV (reference sequence). This CDR3 contains 14 residues. V was shortened by 6 bases and J by 5 bases, with 16 bases between the two germline ends. CDR3 nucleotides: TGTGCCAGCAGACGGGGTCTCGTTTCTGAGACCCAGTACTTC. Its translation is CASRRGLVSETQYF.

This chain joins TRBV29-1 and TRBJ2-5; D gene uncertain. Germline V gives CDR1 SQVTM, CDR2 ANQGSEA. Trimming pared 2 bases from V and 2 bases from J, leaving 12 bases between. The CDR3 sequence is 14 residues long. This CDR3 is CSVEPAGGQETQYF. For the CDR3, the DNA is TGCAGCGTTGAACCAGCCGGCGGACAAGAGACCCAGTACTTC.

CDR3: CASSEFYRHTDTQYF. The CDR3 DNA sequence: TGTGCCAGCAGTGAATTCTACCGACACACAGATACGCAGTATTTT. The rearrangement links TRBV6-4 to TRBJ2-3; D unresolved. CDR1 is MRHNA and CDR2 is SNTAGT in the germline V gene. The CDR3 extends over 15 amino acids. Trimming left V 3 bases short and J 2 bases short, with 12 bases between.

This sequence joins TRBV4-1 and TRBJ2-7; D possibly corresponds to TRBD1 (7 bases). Germline loops: CDR1 MGHRA, CDR2 YSYEKL. The CDR3 length is 14 residues. The V gene lost 3 bases and the J gene lost 2 bases, with 11 bases spanning the gap. The CDR3 region is CASSQGRGAYEQYF. Here the CDR3 DNA reads TGCGCCAGCAGCCAGGGCAGGGGGGCCTACGAGCAGTACTTC.

The CDR3 spells CATSRDPAQPQHF. The CDR3 nucleotides are TGTGCCACCAGCAGAGATCCTGCCCAGCCCCAGCATTTT. The rearrangement uses TRBV15 and TRBJ1-5; D unclear. The CDR3 is made up of 13 amino acids. V was cut by 0 bases and J by 7 bases, with 7 bases left in between. The germline CDR1 and CDR2 sequences are LNHNV and YYDKDF (reference sequence).

The chain uses TRBV9 and TRBJ2-5, with no clear D. The CDR3 is 14 amino acids. The V gene's germline CDR1 is SGDLS and CDR2 YYNGEE. The V end was cut by 0 bases, the J end by 5 bases, with 11 bases between. The CDR3 spells CASSVGLSGETQYF. CDR3 nucleotide sequence: TGTGCCAGCAGCGTAGGGTTGAGTGGGGAGACCCAGTACTTC.

This chain connects TRBV6-5 to TRBJ1-5; unclear D gene. CDR3 length: 13 amino acids. In germline, CDR1 is MNHEY, CDR2 SVGAGI. The V gene lost 8 bases and the J gene lost 11 bases, with 19 bases spanning the gap. This CDR3 reads CASSGPGGLSQHF. Here the CDR3 DNA reads TGTGCCAGCTCTGGACCGGGTGGTCTTTCCCAGCATTTT.

The V gene is TRBV4-1, the J gene TRBJ1-2; perhaps TRBD1 as D (5 bases). Germline V CDR1 and CDR2: MGHRA, YSYEKL. V was shortened by 4 bases and J by 7 bases, with 22 bases between the two germline ends. The CDR3 runs 16 residues. The CDR3 loop reads CASSRQRGRESFGYTF. The CDR3 region has the DNA TGCGCCAGCAGCCGACAAAGGGGCAGGGAAAGTTTTGGCTACACCTTC.

This sequence joins TRBV9 and TRBJ2-7; no clear D. The V end was cut by 4 bases, the J end by 0 bases, with 5 bases between. In germline, CDR1 is SGDLS, CDR2 YYNGEE. The CDR3 runs 12 residues. For the CDR3, the DNA is TGTGCCAGCAGCCCCAGCTCCTACGAGCAGTACTTC. Residues: CASSPSSYEQYF.

This clone has only a few counts. Other DNA sequences from this sample encode an identical CDR3 as well. This chain links TRBV11-2 with TRBJ2-5; D gene unclear. Germline loops: CDR1 SGHAT, CDR2 FQNNGV. The CDR3 is 12 residues long. V lost 4 bases to trimming and J lost 0 bases, with 3 bases between them. CDR3 in DNA: TGTGCCAGCAGCTCCTACCAAGAGACCCAGTACTTC. It translates to CASSSYQETQYF.